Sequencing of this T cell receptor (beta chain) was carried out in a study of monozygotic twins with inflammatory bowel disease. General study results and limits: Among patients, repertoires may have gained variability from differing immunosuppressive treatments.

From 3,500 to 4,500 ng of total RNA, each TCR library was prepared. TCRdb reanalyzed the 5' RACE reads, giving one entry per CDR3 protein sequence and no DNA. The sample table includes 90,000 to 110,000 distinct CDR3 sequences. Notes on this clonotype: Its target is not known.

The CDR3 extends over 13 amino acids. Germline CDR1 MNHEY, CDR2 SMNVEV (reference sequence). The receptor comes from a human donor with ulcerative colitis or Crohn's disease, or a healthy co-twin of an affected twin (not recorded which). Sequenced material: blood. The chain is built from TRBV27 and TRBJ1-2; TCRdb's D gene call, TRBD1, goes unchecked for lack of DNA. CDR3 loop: CATRGYLSNGYTF.